A single sample is the source of the 21 T cell receptor beta chains below, sequenced in a study of T cells in Graves' hyperthyroidism and ophthalmopathy. Amplification of TCR beta CDR3 regions was performed using RNA transcripts as template. HTBI primers drove first-round RT-PCR of the TCR CDR3. TCRdb fed the multiplex PCR reads into MiXCR, producing one record per CDR3 protein. Seen here are 540,000 or so distinct CDR3 sequences, around 14% observed once, and the top ten hold around 7.5%. The material sequenced was blood. Source of these receptors: a woman aged 25-40 years with Graves' hyperthyroidism.

This clonotype was observed many times. The chain employs TRBV6-1 and TRBJ2-1; 11 bases are a match to TRBD2. The CDR3 is made up of 15 amino acids. The germline V gene has CDR1 MNHNS and CDR2 SASEGT. With 8 bases clipped from V and 8 bases from J, the junction kept 11 bases outside the gene matches. Written as DNA, the CDR3 is TGTGCCAGCGGCATTCTAGCGGGAGGTTGGGATGAGCAGTTCTTC. As protein: CASGILAGGWDEQFF.

This chain connects TRBV27 to TRBJ2-7, with 8 bases matching TRBD1. This CDR3 comprises 16 residues. CDR1 and CDR2 (germline): MNHEY, SMNVEV (reference sequence). V was clipped by 0 bases and J by 6 bases; unmatched bases: 10. As DNA, the CDR3 is TGTGCCAGCAGTTTATCCCTCGGACAGGGTGTCTCCGAGCAGTACTTC. This sequence encodes CASSLSLGQGVSEQYF.

The sample holds many counts of this clonotype. The chain links TRBV20-1 to TRBJ2-7; 8 nucleotides align to TRBD2. V trimming: 1 base; J trimming: 1 base; junction bases outside the gene matches: 3. CDR3 length: 14 amino acids. The germline CDR1 and CDR2 sequences are DFQATT and SNEGSKA (reference sequence). CDR3 loop: CSARVGTRSYEQYF. The DNA for the CDR3 is TGCAGTGCTAGAGTCGGGACTAGGTCCTACGAGCAGTACTTC.

This chain joins TRBV27 and TRBJ1-2; 7 bases map to TRBD1. Per germline, CDR1 MNHEY and CDR2 SMNVEV (reference sequence). The CDR3 loop spans 13 amino acids. The ends lost 10 bases at V and 2 bases at J; junction bases unmatched: 7. The CDR3 DNA is TGTGCCACCTGGAGACAGGGAAACTATGGCTACACCTTC. Residues: CATWRQGNYGYTF.

In this sample, this clonotype turned up many times. The CDR3 DNA is TGTGCCACCAGTCCCGGGACTAGCGGAGCAGATACGCAGTATTTT. Translating it yields CATSPGTSGADTQYF. This sequence joins TRBV24-1 and TRBJ2-3; 11 bases are shared with TRBD2. The germline V gene has CDR1 KGHDR and CDR2 SFDVKD. Trimming removed 6 bases from V and 4 bases from J; junction bases left unmatched: 5. CDR3 size: 15 residues.

The rearrangement links TRBV20-1 to TRBJ2-1; D is perhaps TRBD2 (6 bases). This CDR3 spans 17 amino acids. V was clipped by 6 bases and J by 7 bases, with 28 bases between them. Germline V CDR1 and CDR2: DFQATT, SNEGSKA (reference sequence). The CDR3 spells CSAAGSGRTLLMNEQFF. The DNA for the CDR3 is TGCAGTGCCGCAGGGTCAGGGAGGACTTTGTTGATGAATGAGCAGTTCTTC.

This clonotype has at least ten counts. The V gene is TRBV7-2, the J gene TRBJ2-3, with TRBD1 matching 8 bases. The CDR3 length is 19 residues. From germline, CDR1 is SGHTA and CDR2 FQGNSA. The V gene end was trimmed by 3 bases and the J gene end by 1 base; junction bases not matched to a gene: 15. Written as DNA, the CDR3 is TGTGCCAGCAGCTTTTTAGGTGGTGGGACAGGTTCGCGCACAGATACGCAGTATTTT. Its translation is CASSFLGGGTGSRTDTQYF.

The sample holds many counts of this clonotype. The chain couples TRBV18 to TRBJ1-5; D uncertain. This CDR3 contains 13 residues. Trimming removed 6 bases at V and 5 bases at J, with 11 bases between. Germline V CDR1 and CDR2: KGHSH, LQKENI. The CDR3 region is CASSTDRDQPQHF. In DNA, the CDR3 is TGTGCCAGCTCCACGGATCGGGATCAGCCCCAGCATTTT.

The chain carries TRBV27 and TRBJ2-1; 7 positions agree with TRBD2. After removal of 5 bases from V and 6 bases from J, the junction contained 16 bases not matched to a gene. The CDR3 has 17 residues. Per germline, CDR1 MNHEY and CDR2 SMNVEV (reference sequence). CDR3 amino acids: CASSPRTSRGVTNEQFF. In DNA form, the CDR3 reads TGTGCCAGCAGTCCCCGGACTAGTCGGGGGGTCACCAATGAGCAGTTCTTC.

The V gene is TRBV15, the J gene TRBJ2-4, with D perhaps matching TRBD1 (6 bases). The CDR3 sequence is 17 residues long. Germline CDR1 is LNHNV and CDR2 is YYDKDF (reference sequence). Trimming cost V 3 bases and J 6 bases, with 21 bases left between them. CDR3 loop: CATSSDSTGSPRNIQYF. The CDR3 nucleotides read TGTGCCACCAGCAGTGACTCCACAGGGTCCCCCCGAAACATTCAGTACTTC.

In the case of this clonotype: This may stem from a read error, because a much larger clone lies one nucleotide away. V and J are TRBV20-1 and TRBJ1-1; maybe TRBD1 (5 bases). V lost 6 bases and J 4 bases, leaving 24 bases between the germline ends. In germline, CDR1 is DFQATT, CDR2 SNEGSKA (reference sequence). This CDR3 is 16 amino acids long. The DNA of the CDR3 is TGCAGTGCCCCCCTCCCGACAGAGGGCCGGGGCACTGAAGCTTTCTTT. As protein: CSAPLPTEGRGTEAFF.

This clonotype was found many times. This chain joins TRBV20-1 and TRBJ1-1, with 7 bases identical to TRBD1. The germline gives CDR1 DFQATT, CDR2 SNEGSKA (reference sequence). V gave up 0 bases and J gave up 4 bases; unmatched junction bases: 8. The CDR3 runs to 15 residues. CDR3 DNA: TGCAGTGCTAGAGATATACGACAGGGCAGCACTGAAGCTTTCTTT. It codes for CSARDIRQGSTEAFF.

This clonotype was seen repeatedly, ten times or more. The rearrangement uses TRBV6-1 and TRBJ2-1, with 11 bases identical to TRBD1. The CDR3 length is 16 residues. Germline loops: CDR1 MNHNS, CDR2 SASEGT. J lost 1 base, V lost 6 bases, and 5 bases had no gene match. For the CDR3, the DNA is TGTGCCAGCAGGAGGACAGGGGGCCAGTCCTACAATGAGCAGTTCTTC. It translates to CASRRTGGQSYNEQFF.

This clonotype has just a few counts. The rearrangement uses TRBV4-1 and TRBJ2-7; 7 positions match TRBD2. Germline V gene sequence: CDR1 MGHRA, CDR2 YSYEKL. CDR3 size: 13 residues. After removal of 2 bases from V and 6 bases from J, the junction contained 4 bases not matched to a gene. For the CDR3, the DNA is TGCGCCAGCAGCCAATTAGGGAGGGGCGAGCAGTACTTC. Its protein is CASSQLGRGEQYF.

The sample holds a few counts of this clonotype. The chain carries TRBV4-2 and TRBJ1-4, with D unresolved. The CDR3 is 14 residues long. Germline CDR1 LGHNA, CDR2 YNFKEQ. V was shortened by 4 bases and J by 3 bases, with 9 bases between the two germline ends. Here the CDR3 reads CASSPLAANEKLFF. The CDR3 DNA sequence: TGTGCCAGCAGCCCACTTGCGGCTAATGAAAAACTGTTTTTT.

This clonotype was observed many times. The rearrangement joins TRBV11-2 to TRBJ2-1; perhaps TRBD2 as D (5 bases). The CDR3 loop spans 16 amino acids. V lost 0 bases and J 3 bases, leaving 12 bases between the germline ends. Germline CDR1 SGHAT, CDR2 FQNNGV. The CDR3 region is CASSLELASRYNEQFF. The DNA of the CDR3 is TGTGCCAGCAGCTTAGAATTGGCTAGCCGCTACAATGAGCAGTTCTTC.

This clonotype was counted at least ten times. The chain employs TRBV6-1 and TRBJ1-3; no firm D call. CDR1 and CDR2 (germline): MNHNS, SASEGT. This CDR3 spans 15 amino acids. Between the trimmed V and J ends, which lost 5 bases and 0 bases, there was a span of 11 bases. The CDR3 spells CASSSPNFSGNTIYF. CDR3 DNA: TGTGCCAGCAGTTCGCCCAATTTCTCTGGAAACACCATATATTTT.

The V gene is TRBV7-6, the J gene TRBJ2-7, with a weak D call TRBD2 (5 bases). Germline assignment: CDR1 SGHVS and CDR2 FNYEAQ. Trimming shortened V by 6 bases and J by 2 bases, and 14 bases separated the two germline ends. The CDR3 extends over 14 amino acids. This CDR3 reads CASSTSPGTYEQYF. Here the CDR3 DNA reads TGTGCCAGCAGTACGAGTCCGGGGACCTACGAGCAGTACTTC.

In this sample, this clonotype turned up a few times. The V call is TRBV28, the J call TRBJ1-1, with D perhaps TRBD1 (5 bases). The CDR3 is 14 amino acids. CDR1 and CDR2 from the germline V gene are MDHEN and SYDVKM. V was shortened by 1 base and J by 3 bases, with 9 bases between the two germline ends. The CDR3 sequence: CASSLSGGYTEAFF. As DNA, the CDR3 is TGTGCCAGCAGTTTATCGGGGGGATACACTGAAGCTTTCTTT.

This clonotype appeared a few times. This chain uses TRBV10-3 with TRBJ2-3; D ambiguous. V gave up 4 bases and J gave up 4 bases, with 12 bases separating them. The CDR3 totals 14 residues. CDR1 is ENHRY and CDR2 is SYGVKD in the germline V gene. The CDR3: CAISALFKSDTQYF. The CDR3 bases are TGTGCCATCAGTGCCCTGTTTAAATCAGATACGCAGTATTTT.

At least ten counts were recorded for this clonotype. V gene TRBV27 combines with J gene TRBJ1-5; no definite D call. Germline CDR1 and CDR2: MNHEY and SMNVEV (reference sequence). This CDR3 has 14 amino acids. Trimming took 10 bases from V and 3 from J, leaving 16 bases between them. The CDR3 reads CATSFTDVNQPQHF. The CDR3 DNA reads TGTGCCACCTCCTTCACAGACGTCAATCAGCCCCAGCATTTT.